Sequencing of this TCR beta chain was carried out in a study of shared clonotypes between healthy human individuals. Profiling relied on immunoSEQ multiplex PCR, and the TCRdb table lists in-frame clones only, not all of them. Of about 660,000 clones detected, roughly 70% appear once; the ten largest clones hold roughly 1.7%. Comment on this clone: Its antigen is undetermined.

Study observations and caveats: Across subsets, estimated richness was generally greater for naive than for memory populations. Non-shared clonotypes had lower generation probabilities than clonotypes shared by all four sorted-subset donors.

V dropped 6 bases and J dropped 4 bases, with 16 bases sitting between them. This CDR3 contains 14 residues. Germline V gene sequence: CDR1 MGHRA, CDR2 YSYEKL. The study drew its donors from healthy HIV-negative adults without recent acute infections or vaccinations. The V call is TRBV4-1, the J call TRBJ2-7, with D possibly being TRBD1 (5 bases). This TCR was recovered from a woman aged 25 to 45 in good health. The sample comprised memory CD4+ T cells sorted from blood. Specified subset: CD45RA-negative fraction. Written as DNA, the CDR3 is TGCGCCAGCAGTCCAACAGGTGCCGTATACGAGCAGTACTTC. Encoded protein: CASSPTGAVYEQYF.